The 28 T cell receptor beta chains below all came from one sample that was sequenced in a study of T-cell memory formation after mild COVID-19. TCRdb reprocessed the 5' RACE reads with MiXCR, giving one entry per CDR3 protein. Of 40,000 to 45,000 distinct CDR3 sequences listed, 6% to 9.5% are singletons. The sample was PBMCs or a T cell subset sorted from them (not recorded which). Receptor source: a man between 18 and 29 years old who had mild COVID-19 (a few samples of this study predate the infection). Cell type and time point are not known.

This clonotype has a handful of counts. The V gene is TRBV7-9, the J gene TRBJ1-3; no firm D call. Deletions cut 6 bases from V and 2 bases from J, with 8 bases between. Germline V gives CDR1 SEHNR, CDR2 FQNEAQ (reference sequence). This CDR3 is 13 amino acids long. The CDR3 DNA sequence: TGTGCCAGCAGTCTGACCACTGGAAACACCATATATTTT. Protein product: CASSLTTGNTIYF.

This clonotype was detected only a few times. Here the CDR3 reads CATALGGNQPQHF. CDR3 nucleotide sequence: TGTGCCACGGCCCTGGGAGGCAATCAGCCCCAGCATTTT. V and J are TRBV12-3 or TRBV12-4 and TRBJ1-5; D not resolved. V lost 10 bases, J lost 2 bases, and 12 bases lay in between. This CDR3 is 13 amino acids long.

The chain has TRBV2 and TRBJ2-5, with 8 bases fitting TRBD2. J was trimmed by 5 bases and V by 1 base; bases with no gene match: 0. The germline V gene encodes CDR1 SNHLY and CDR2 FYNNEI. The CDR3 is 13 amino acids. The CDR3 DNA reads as TGTGCCAGCAGTGAAGAGCGGGGGGAGACCCAGTACTTC. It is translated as CASSEERGETQYF.

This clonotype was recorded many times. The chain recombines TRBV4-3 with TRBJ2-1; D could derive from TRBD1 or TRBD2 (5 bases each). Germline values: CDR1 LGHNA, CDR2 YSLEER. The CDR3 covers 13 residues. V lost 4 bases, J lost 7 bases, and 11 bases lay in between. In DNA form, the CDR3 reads TGCGCCAGCAGCCTGGCATGGGGGAATGAGCAGTTCTTC. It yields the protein CASSLAWGNEQFF.

CDR3 bases: TGTGCCAGCAGCCCTTTCCCCGGGACGACCGACCAAGAGACCCAGTACTTC. Encoded protein: CASSPFPGTTDQETQYF. The rearrangement uses TRBV11-2 and TRBJ2-5, with D perhaps matching TRBD1 or TRBD2 (5 bases each). Trimming pared 5 bases from V and 0 bases from J, leaving 19 bases between. CDR1 SGHAT and CDR2 FQNNGV come from the germline V gene. This CDR3 spans 17 amino acids.

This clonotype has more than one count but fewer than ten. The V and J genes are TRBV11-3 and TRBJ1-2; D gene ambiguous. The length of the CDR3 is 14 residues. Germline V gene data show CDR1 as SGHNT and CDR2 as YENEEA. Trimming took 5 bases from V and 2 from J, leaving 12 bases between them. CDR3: CASSPGPQNYGYTF. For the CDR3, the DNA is TGTGCCAGCAGCCCAGGTCCTCAAAACTATGGCTACACCTTC.

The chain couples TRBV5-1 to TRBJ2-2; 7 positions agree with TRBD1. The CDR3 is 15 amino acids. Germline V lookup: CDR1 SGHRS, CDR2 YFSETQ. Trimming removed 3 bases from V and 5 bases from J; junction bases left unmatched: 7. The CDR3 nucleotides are TGCGCCAGCAGCTACGGACAGGTGATAACCGGGGAGCTGTTTTTT. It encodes CASSYGQVITGELFF.

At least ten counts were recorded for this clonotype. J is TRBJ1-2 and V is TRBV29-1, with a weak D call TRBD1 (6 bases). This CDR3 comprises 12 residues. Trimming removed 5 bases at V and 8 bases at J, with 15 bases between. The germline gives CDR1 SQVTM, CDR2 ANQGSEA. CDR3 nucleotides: TGCAGCGTTTACAGGGTCTTCGAGGGCTACACCTTC. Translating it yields CSVYRVFEGYTF.

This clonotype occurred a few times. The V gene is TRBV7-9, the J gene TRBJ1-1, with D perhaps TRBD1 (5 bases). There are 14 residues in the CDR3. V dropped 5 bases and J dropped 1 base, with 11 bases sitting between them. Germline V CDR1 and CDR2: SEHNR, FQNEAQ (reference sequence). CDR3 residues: CASSPEGSNTEAFF. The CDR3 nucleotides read TGTGCCAGCAGCCCCGAGGGGTCGAACACTGAAGCTTTCTTT. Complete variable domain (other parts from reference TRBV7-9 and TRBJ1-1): DTGVSQNPRHKITKRGQNVTFRCDPISEHNRLYWYRQTLGQGPEFLTYFQNEAQLEKSRLLSDRFSAERPKGSFSTLEIQRTEQGDSAMYLCASSPEGSNTEAFFGQGTRLTVV.

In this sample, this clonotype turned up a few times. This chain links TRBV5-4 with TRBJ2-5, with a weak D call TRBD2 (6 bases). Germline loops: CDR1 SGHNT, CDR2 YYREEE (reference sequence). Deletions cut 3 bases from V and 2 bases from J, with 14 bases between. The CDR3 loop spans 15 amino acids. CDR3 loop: CASSSGTAGQETQYF. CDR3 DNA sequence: TGTGCCAGCAGCTCCGGGACTGCGGGGCAAGAGACCCAGTACTTC.

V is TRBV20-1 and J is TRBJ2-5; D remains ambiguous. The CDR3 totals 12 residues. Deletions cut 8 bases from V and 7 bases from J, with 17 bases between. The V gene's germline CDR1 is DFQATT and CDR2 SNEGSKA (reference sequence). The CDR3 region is CSTPGAERTQYF. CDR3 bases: TGCAGTACACCCGGAGCCGAGAGGACCCAGTACTTC.

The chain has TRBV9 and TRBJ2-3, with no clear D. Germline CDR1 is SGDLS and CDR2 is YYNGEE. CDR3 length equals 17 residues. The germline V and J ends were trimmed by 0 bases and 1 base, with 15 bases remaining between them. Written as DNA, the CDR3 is TGTGCCAGCAGCGTAGCTCGGGCTCCCAAGGGCACAGATACGCAGTATTTT. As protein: CASSVARAPKGTDTQYF.

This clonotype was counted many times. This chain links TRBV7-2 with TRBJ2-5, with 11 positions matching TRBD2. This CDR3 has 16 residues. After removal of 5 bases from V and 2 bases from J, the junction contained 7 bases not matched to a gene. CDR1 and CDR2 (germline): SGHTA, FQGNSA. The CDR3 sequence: CASSTPGTSGQETQYF. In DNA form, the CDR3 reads TGTGCCAGCAGCACCCCCGGGACTAGCGGACAAGAGACCCAGTACTTC.

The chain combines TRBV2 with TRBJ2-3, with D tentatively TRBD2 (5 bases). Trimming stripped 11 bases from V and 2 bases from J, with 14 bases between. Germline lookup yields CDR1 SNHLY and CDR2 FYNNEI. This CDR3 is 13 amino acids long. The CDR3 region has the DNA TGTGCCTCAGCGTGGGAGAACACAGATACGCAGTATTTT. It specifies CASAWENTDTQYF. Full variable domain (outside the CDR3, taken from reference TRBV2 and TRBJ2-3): EPEVTQTPSHQVTQMGQEVILRCVPISNHLYFYWYRQILGQKVEFLVSFYNNEISEKSEIFDDQFSVERPDGSNFTLKIRSTKLEDSAMYFCASAWENTDTQYFGPGTRLTVL.

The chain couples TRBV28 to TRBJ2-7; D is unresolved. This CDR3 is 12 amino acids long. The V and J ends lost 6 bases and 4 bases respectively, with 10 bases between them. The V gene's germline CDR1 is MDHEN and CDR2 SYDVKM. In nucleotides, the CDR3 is TGTGCCAGCAGAAAGGCCGGGTACGAGCAGTACTTC. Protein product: CASRKAGYEQYF.

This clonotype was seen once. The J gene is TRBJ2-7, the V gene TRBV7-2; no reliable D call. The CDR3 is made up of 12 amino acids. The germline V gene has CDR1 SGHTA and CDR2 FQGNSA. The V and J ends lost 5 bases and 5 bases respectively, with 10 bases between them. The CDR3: CASSDMTNEQYF. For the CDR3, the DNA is TGTGCCAGCAGCGACATGACCAACGAGCAGTACTTC.

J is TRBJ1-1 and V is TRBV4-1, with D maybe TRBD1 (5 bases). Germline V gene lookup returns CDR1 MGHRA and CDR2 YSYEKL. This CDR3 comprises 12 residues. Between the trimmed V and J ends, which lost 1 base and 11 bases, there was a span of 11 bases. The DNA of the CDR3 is TGCGCCAGCAGCCAAGTGGCAGGGAGGGCTTTCTTT. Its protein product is CASSQVAGRAFF.

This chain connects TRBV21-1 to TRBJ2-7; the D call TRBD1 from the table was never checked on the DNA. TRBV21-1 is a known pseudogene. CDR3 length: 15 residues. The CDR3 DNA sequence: TGTGCCAGCAGCAAGCCGGGACGGACTTTCTACGAGCAGTACGTC. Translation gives CASSKPGRTFYEQYV.

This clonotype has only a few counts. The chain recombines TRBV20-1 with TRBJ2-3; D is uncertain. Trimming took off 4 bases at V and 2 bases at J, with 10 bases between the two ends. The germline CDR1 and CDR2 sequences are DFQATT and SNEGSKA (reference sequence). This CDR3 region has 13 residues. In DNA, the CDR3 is TGCAGTGCTAAAAGGGCCCCCACAGATACGCAGTATTTT. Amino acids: CSAKRAPTDTQYF.

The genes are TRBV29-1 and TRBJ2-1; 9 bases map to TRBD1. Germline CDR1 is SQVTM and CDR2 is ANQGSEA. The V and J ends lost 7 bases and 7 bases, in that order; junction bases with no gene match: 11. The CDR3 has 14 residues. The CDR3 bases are TGCAGCGCTGCTGAACAGGGGGCAATAAATGAGCAGTTCTTC. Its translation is CSAAEQGAINEQFF.

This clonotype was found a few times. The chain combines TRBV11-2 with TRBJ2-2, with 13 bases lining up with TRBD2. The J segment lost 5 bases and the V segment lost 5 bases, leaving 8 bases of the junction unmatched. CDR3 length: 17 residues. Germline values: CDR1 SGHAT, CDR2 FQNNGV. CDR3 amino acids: CASSKGLAGVGTGELFF. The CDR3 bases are TGTGCCAGCAGCAAAGGACTAGCGGGGGTTGGAACCGGGGAGCTGTTTTTT.

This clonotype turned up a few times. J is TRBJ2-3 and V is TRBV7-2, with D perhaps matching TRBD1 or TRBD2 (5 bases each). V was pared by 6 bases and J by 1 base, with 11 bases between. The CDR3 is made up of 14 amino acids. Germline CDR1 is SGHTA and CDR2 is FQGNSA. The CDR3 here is CASRRDRRTDTQYF. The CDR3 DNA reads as TGTGCCAGCAGAAGGGACCGCCGCACAGATACGCAGTATTTT.

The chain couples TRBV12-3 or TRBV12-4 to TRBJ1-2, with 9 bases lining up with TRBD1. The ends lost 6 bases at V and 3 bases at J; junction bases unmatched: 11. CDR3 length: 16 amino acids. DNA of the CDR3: TGTGCCAGCAGCCCCGGGACAGGGCAAAGACACTATGGCTACACCTTC. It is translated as CASSPGTGQRHYGYTF.

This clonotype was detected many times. CDR3 nucleotide sequence: TGTGCCAGCAGTTACATCGACCAGCCCCAGCATTTT. This encodes CASSYIDQPQHF. This rearrangement joins TRBV6-2 or TRBV6-3 to TRBJ1-5; D remains unclear. This CDR3 has 12 amino acids. V was pared by 2 bases and J by 7 bases, with 6 bases between. Germline assignment: CDR1 MNHEY and CDR2 SVGEGT.

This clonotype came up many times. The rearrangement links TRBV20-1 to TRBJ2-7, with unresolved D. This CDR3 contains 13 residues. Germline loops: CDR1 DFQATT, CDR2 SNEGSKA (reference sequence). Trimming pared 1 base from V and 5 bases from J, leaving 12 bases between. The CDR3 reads CSARVPGTHEQYF. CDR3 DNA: TGCAGTGCTAGAGTTCCGGGTACCCACGAGCAGTACTTC.

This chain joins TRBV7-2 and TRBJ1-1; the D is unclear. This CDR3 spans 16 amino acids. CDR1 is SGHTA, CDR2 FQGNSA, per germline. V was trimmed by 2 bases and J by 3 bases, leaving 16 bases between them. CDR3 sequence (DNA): TGTGCCAGCAGCTTATTTTCGGGCCGGTTTGACACTGAAGCTTTCTTT. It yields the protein CASSLFSGRFDTEAFF.

The CDR3, as DNA: TGTGCCAGCAGCTTCCTCTCCCAAGAGACCCAGTACTTC. It yields the protein CASSFLSQETQYF. The chain combines TRBV11-2 with TRBJ2-5; D remains ambiguous. This CDR3 is built from 13 residues. Trimming removed 3 bases from V and 1 base from J, with 6 bases in between. The germline V gene encodes CDR1 SGHAT and CDR2 FQNNGV.

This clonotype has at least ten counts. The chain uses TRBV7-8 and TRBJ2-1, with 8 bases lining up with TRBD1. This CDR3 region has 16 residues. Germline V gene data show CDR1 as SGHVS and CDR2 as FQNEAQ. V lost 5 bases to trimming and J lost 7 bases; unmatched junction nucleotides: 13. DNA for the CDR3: TGTGCCAGCAGCAAACTGACAGGGGCCCGTGGGAATGAGCAGTTCTTC. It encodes CASSKLTGARGNEQFF.